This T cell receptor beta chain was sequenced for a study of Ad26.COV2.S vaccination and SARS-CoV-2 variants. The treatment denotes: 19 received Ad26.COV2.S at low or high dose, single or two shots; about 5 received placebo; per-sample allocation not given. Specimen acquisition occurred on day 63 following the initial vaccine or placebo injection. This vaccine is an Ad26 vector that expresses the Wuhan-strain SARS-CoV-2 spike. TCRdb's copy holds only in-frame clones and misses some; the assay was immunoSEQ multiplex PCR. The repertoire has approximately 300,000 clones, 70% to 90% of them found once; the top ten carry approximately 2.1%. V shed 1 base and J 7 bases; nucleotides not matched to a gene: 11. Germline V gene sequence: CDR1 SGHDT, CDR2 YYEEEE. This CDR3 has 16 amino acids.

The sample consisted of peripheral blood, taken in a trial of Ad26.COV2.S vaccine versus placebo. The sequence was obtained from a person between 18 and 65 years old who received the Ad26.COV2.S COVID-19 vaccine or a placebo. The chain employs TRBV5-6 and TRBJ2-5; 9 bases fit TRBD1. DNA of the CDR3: TGTGCCAGCAGCTTGAATAGACAGGGGGGTTACGGGACCCAGTACTTC. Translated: CASSLNRQGGYGTQYF.